Sequencing of this TCR beta chain was carried out in a study of blood T cell repertoires in COVID-19. Study in general: Samples taken during acute and convalescent COVID-19 were collected in the United States, Italy and Spain. From T cells, B-cell-depleted T cells, or PBMCs came the material, which was cDNA or gDNA.

Authors' analysis steps: Estimated nucleated cell counts came from reference gene primer amplification. Sequencing was performed with immunoSEQ multiplex PCR; in TCRdb, only in-frame clones are kept and a portion is missing. The D gene and trimming were derived from the DNA, and the V and J assignments and clone size from that table. The sample consists of some 490,000 clones, approximately 85% of them appearing once. The length of the CDR3 is 13 residues. V gave up 6 bases and J gave up 6 bases; unmatched junction bases: 8. From germline, CDR1 is LNHDA and CDR2 SQIVND (reference sequence). Sample: peripheral blood. The rearrangement uses TRBV19 and TRBJ2-7; TRBD1 matches 7 bases. The clonotype comes from a human donor in a cohort sampled during active COVID-19. The DNA for the CDR3 is TGTGCCAGTAGCGACAACAGGGACAGCGAGCAGTACTTC. This codes for CASSDNRDSEQYF.